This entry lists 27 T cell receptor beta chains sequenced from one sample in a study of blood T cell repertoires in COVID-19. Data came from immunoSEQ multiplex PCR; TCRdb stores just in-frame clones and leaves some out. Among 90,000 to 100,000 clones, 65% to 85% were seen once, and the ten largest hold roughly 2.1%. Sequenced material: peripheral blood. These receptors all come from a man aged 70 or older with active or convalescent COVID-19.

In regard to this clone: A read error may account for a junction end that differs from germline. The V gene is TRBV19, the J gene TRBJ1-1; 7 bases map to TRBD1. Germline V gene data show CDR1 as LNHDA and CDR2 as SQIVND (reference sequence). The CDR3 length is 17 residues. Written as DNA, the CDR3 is TGTACCAGTAGTACTGCTTATAACCGGGACAGCCGCAATGAAGCTTTCTTT. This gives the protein CTSSTAYNRDSRNEAFF. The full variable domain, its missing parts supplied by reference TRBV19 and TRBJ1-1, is DGGITQSPKYLFRKEGQNVTLSCEQNLNHDAMYWYRQDPGQGLRLIYYSQIVNDFQKGDIAEGYSVSREKKESFPLTVTSAQKNPTAFYLCTSSTAYNRDSRNEAFFGQGTRLTVV.

The CDR3 bases are TGTGCCAGCAGTAGACTAGCGGGGGGGGAGACCCAGTACTTC. Translation: CASSRLAGGETQYF. V and J are TRBV6-5 and TRBJ2-5; 14 bases map to TRBD2. V was pared by 5 bases and J by 5 bases, with 1 base of the junction left unmatched. Looked up from germline, CDR1 is MNHEY and CDR2 is SVGAGI. The CDR3 contains 14 residues.

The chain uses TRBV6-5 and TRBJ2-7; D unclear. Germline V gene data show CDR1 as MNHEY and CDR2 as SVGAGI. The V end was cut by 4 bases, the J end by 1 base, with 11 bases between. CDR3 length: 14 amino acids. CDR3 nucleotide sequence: TGTGCCAGCAGTTTACACTCAGCGTCCTACGAGCAGTACTTC. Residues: CASSLHSASYEQYF.

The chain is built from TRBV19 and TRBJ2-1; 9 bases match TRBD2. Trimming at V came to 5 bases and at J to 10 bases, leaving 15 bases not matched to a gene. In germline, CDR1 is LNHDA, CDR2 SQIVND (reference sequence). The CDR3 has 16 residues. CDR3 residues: CASSGIAGAQGPEQFF. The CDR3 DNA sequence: TGTGCCAGTAGTGGGATAGCGGGGGCCCAAGGTCCGGAGCAGTTCTTC.

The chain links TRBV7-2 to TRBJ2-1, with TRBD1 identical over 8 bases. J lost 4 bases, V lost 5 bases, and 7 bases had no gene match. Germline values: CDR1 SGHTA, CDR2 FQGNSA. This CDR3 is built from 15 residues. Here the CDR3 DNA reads TGTGCCAGCAGCCCAGGGGGCCTAGGATACAATGAGCAGTTCTTC. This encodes CASSPGGLGYNEQFF.

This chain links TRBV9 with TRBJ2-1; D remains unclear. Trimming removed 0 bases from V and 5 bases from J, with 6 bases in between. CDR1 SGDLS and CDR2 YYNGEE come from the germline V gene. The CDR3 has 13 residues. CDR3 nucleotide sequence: TGTGCCAGCAGCGTAGGAGGAAACAATGAGCAGTTCTTC. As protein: CASSVGGNNEQFF.

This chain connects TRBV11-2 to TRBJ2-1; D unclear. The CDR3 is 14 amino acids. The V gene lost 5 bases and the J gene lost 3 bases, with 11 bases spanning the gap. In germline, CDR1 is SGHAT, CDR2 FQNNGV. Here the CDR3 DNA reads TGTGCCAGCAGCCTTAGACACCTCTACAATGAGCAGTTCTTC. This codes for CASSLRHLYNEQFF. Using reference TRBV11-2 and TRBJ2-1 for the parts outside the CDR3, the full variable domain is EAGVAQSPRYKIIEKRQSVAFWCNPISGHATLYWYQQILGQGPKLLIQFQNNGVVDDSQLPKDRFSAERLKGVDSTLKIQPAKLEDSAVYLCASSLRHLYNEQFFGPGTRLTVL.

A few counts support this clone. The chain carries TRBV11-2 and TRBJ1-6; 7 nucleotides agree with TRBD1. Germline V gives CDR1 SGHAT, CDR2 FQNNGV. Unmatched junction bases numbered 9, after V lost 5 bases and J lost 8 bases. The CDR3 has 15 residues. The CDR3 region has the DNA TGTGCCAGCAGCCTAACAGGGGATAGGGATTCACCCCTCCACTTT. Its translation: CASSLTGDRDSPLHF.

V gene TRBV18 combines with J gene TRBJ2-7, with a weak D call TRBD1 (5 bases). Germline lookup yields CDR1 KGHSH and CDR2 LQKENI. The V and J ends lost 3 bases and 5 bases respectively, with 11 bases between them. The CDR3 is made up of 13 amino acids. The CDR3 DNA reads TGTGCCAGCTCACCTTCGACAGATAACGAGCAGTACTTC. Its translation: CASSPSTDNEQYF.

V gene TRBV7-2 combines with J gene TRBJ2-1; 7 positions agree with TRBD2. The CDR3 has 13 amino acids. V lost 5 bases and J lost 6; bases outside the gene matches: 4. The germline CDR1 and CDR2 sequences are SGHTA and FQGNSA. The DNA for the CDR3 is TGTGCCAGCAGCCGGACTAGGGGCAATGAGCAGTTCTTC. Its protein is CASSRTRGNEQFF.

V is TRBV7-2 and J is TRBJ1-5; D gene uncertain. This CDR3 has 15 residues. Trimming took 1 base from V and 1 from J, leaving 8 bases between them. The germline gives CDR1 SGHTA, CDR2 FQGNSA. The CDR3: CASSLVGGSNQPQHF. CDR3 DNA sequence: TGTGCCAGCAGCTTAGTAGGAGGAAGCAATCAGCCCCAGCATTTT.

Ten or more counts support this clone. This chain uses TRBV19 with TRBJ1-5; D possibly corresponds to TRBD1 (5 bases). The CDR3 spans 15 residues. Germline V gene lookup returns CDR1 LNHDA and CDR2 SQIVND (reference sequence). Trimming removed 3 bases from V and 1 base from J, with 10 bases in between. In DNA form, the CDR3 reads TGTGCCAGTAGTATGTGGGGGGTGAGCAATCAGCCCCAGCATTTT. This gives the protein CASSMWGVSNQPQHF.

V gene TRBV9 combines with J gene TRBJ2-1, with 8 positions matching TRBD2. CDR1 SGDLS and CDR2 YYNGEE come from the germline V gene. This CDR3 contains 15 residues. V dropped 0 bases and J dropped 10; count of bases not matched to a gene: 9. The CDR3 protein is CASSVAVGGVKEQFF. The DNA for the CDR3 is TGTGCCAGCAGCGTAGCTGTCGGGGGGGTGAAGGAGCAGTTCTTC.

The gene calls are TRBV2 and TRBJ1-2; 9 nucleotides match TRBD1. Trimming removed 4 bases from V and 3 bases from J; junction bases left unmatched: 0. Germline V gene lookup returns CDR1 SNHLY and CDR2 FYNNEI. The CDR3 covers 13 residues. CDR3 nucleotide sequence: TGTGCCAGCAGTGGACAGGGGGACTATGGCTACACCTTC. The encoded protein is CASSGQGDYGYTF.

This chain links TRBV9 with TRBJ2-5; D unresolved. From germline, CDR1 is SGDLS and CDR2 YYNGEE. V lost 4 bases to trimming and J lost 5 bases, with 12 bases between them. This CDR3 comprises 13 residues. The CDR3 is CASSINIGETQYF. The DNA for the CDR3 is TGTGCCAGCAGCATTAACATCGGGGAGACCCAGTACTTC.

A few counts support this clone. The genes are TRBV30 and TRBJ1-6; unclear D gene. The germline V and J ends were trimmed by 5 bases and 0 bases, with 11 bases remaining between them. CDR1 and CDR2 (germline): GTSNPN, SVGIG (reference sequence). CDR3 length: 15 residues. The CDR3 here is CAWGERSSYNSPLHF. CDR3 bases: TGTGCCTGGGGTGAAAGGAGCTCCTATAATTCACCCCTCCACTTT.

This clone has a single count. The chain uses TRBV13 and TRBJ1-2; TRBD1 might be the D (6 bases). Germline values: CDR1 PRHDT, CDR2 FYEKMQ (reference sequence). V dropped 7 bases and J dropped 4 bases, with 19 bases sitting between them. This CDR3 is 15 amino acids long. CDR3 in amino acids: CASTTYRARGYGYTF. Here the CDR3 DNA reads TGTGCCAGCACCACTTACAGGGCCCGGGGCTATGGCTACACCTTC.

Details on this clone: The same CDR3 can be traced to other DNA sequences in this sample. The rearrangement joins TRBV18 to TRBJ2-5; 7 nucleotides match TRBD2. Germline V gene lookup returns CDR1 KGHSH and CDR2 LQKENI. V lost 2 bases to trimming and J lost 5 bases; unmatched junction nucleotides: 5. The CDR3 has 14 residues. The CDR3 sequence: CASSPGDSGETQYF. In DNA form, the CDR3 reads TGTGCCAGCTCACCAGGGGATAGCGGGGAGACCCAGTACTTC. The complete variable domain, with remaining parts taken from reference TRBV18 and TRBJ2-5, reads NAGVMQNPRHLVRRRGQEARLRCSPMKGHSHVYWYRQLPEEGLKFMVYLQKENIIDESGMPKERFSAEFPKEGPSILRIQQVVRGDSAAYFCASSPGDSGETQYFGPGTRLLVL.

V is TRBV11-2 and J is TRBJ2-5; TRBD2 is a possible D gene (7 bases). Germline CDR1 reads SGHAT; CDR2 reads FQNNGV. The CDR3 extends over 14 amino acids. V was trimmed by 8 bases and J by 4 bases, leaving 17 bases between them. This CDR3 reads CASALGGGLETQYF. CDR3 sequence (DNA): TGTGCCAGCGCCCTAGGGGGGGGGCTAGAGACCCAGTACTTC.

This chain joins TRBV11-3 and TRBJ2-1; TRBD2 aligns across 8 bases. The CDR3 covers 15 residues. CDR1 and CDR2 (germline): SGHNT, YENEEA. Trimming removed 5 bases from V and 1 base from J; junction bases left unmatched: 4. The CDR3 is CASSPGGESYNEQFF. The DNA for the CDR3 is TGTGCCAGCAGCCCCGGGGGGGAGTCCTACAATGAGCAGTTCTTC. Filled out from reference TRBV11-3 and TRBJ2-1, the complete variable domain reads EAGVVQSPRYKIIEKKQPVAFWCNPISGHNTLYWYLQNLGQGPELLIRYENEEAVDDSQLPKDRFSAERLKGVDSTLKIQPAELGDSAVYLCASSPGGESYNEQFFGPGTRLTVL.

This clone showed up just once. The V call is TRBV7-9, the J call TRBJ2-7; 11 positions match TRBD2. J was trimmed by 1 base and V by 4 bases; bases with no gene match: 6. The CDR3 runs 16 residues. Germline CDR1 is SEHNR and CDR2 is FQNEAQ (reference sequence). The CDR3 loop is CASSWTSGFSSYEQYF. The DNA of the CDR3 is TGTGCCAGCAGCTGGACTAGCGGGTTTTCATCCTACGAGCAGTACTTC.

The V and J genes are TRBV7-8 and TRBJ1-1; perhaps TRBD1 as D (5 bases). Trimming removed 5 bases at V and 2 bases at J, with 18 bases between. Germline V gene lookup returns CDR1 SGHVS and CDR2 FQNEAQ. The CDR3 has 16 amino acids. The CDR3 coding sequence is TGTGCCAGCAGCCGTAGGGGCAGGGACTATAACACTGAAGCTTTCTTT. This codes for CASSRRGRDYNTEAFF.

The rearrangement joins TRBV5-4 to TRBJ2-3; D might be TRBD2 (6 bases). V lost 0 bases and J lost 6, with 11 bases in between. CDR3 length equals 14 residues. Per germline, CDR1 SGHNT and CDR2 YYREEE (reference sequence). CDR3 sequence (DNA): TGTGCCAGCAGCTTGGAGGTTCGGGGGGATACGCAGTATTTT. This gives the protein CASSLEVRGDTQYF.

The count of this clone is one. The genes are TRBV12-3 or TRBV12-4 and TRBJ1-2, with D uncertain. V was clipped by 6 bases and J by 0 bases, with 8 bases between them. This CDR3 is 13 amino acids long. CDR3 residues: CASRQESNYGYTF. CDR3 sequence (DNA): TGTGCCAGCAGGCAGGAATCTAACTATGGCTACACCTTC.

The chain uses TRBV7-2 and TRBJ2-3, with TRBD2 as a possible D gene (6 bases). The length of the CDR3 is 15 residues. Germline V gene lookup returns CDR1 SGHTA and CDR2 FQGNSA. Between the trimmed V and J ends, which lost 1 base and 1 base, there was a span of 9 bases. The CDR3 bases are TGTGCCAGCAGCTTAGGGGGGGTAGGCACAGATACGCAGTATTTT. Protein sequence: CASSLGGVGTDTQYF.

CDR3: CASIPLSGGAITDTQYF. The CDR3 bases are TGTGCCAGCATACCACTTAGCGGGGGAGCGATCACAGATACGCAGTATTTT. The chain couples TRBV28 to TRBJ2-3; 9 bases line up with TRBD2. The junction had 13 bases not matched to a gene; V was cut back by 7 bases and J by 2 bases. In germline, CDR1 is MDHEN, CDR2 SYDVKM. The CDR3 consists of 17 residues.

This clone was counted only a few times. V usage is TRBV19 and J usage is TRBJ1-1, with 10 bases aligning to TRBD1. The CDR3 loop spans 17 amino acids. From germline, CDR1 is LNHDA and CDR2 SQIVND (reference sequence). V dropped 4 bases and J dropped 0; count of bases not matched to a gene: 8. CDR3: CASSSRTGTGVNTEAFF. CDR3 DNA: TGTGCCAGTAGTAGTCGGACCGGGACAGGGGTGAACACTGAAGCTTTCTTT. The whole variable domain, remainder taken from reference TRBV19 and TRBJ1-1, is DGGITQSPKYLFRKEGQNVTLSCEQNLNHDAMYWYRQDPGQGLRLIYYSQIVNDFQKGDIAEGYSVSREKKESFPLTVTSAQKNPTAFYLCASSSRTGTGVNTEAFFGQGTRLTVV.